The present T cell receptor beta chain was sequenced within a study of CD8 T cells in Susac syndrome. From blood CD8+ and CD4+ T cells, TCR beta sequences were generated. Through negative isolation, CD4+ and CD8+ T cells were obtained, while TEMRA cells were enriched using FACS. This CDR3 region has 15 residues. Trimming removed 5 bases at V and 1 base at J, with 12 bases between. Looked up from germline, CDR1 is MNHEY and CDR2 is SVGAGI. This clonotype was seen once. Random hexamers were used to reverse transcribe an amount of about 0.45 to 1 ug RNA. Multiplex immunoSEQ PCR targeted 54 Vbeta and 13 Jbeta TCR beta segments. TCRdb re-called the immunoSEQ multiplex PCR reads with MiXCR, one entry per CDR3 protein. This sample has about 430,000 distinct CDR3 sequences, with 85% found just once.

The source is a human donor with multiple sclerosis. Sequencing used CD8+ T cells from PBMCs. The V and J genes are TRBV6-5 and TRBJ1-5, with D unclear. The CDR3 sequence is CASSPGLLSNQPQHF. The DNA for the CDR3 is TGTGCCAGCAGTCCTGGATTGTTGAGCAATCAGCCCCAGCATTTT.